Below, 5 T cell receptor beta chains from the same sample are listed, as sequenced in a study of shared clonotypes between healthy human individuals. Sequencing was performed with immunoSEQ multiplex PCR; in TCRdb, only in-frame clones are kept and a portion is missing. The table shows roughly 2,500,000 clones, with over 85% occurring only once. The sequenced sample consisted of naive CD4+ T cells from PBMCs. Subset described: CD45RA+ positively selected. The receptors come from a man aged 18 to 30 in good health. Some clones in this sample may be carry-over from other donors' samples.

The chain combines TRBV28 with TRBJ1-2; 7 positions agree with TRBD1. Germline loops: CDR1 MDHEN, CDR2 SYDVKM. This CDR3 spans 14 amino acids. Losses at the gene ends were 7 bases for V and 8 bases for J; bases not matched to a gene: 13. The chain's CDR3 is CASTSVDRVGGYTF. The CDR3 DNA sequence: TGTGCCAGCACTTCCGTTGACAGGGTAGGCGGCTACACCTTC.

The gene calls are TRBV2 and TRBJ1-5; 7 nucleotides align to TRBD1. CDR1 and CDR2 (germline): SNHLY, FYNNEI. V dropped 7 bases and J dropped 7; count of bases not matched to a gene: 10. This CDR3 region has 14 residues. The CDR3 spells CASTRQGTWQPQHF. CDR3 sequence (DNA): TGTGCCAGCACTCGACAGGGAACATGGCAGCCCCAGCATTTT.

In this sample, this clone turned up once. CDR3 nucleotide sequence: TGTGCCACCAGCAAGAGAGAGACCCAGTACTTC. Residues: CATSKRETQYF. V and J are TRBV15 and TRBJ2-5; D remains unclear. Germline CDR1 and CDR2: LNHNV and YYDKDF (reference sequence). The CDR3 consists of 11 residues. The V and J ends lost 4 bases and 4 bases respectively, with 4 bases between them. Looking up the rest from reference TRBV15 and TRBJ2-5 gives the full variable domain: DAMVIQNPRYQVTQFGKPVTLSCSQTLNHNVMYWYQQKSSQAPKLLFHYYDKDFNNEADTPDNFQSRRPNTSFCFLDIRSPGLGDTAMYLCATSKRETQYFGPGTRLLVL.

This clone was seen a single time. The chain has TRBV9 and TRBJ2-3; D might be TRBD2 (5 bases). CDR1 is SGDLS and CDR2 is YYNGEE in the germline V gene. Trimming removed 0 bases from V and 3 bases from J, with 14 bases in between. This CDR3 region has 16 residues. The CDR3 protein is CASSVGARAYTDTQYF. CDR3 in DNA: TGTGCCAGCAGCGTAGGTGCGAGGGCCTATACAGATACGCAGTATTTT.

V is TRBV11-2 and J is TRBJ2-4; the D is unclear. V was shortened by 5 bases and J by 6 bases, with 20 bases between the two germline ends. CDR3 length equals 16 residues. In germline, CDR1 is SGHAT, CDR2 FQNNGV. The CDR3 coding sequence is TGTGCCAGCAGCCCCCCTCCTATGGTGGCTCTAAACATTCAGTACTTC. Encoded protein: CASSPPPMVALNIQYF.